Sequencing of this T cell receptor (beta chain) was carried out in a study of blood T cell repertoires in COVID-19. TCRdb's table, derived via immunoSEQ multiplex PCR, lists solely in-frame clones and lacks some. The sample has roughly 130,000 clones; about four fifths are singletons. The CDR3 sequence is 15 residues long. V gave up 1 base and J gave up 4 bases, with 13 bases separating them. The V gene's germline CDR1 is SGHTA and CDR2 FQGTGA. The sequence was collected from a middle-aged man who had recovered from COVID-19. Sequencing was carried out using PBMCs or T cells enriched from blood (not recorded which). The V call is TRBV7-3, the J call TRBJ2-5; D gene ambiguous. CDR3 DNA sequence: TGTGCCAGCAGCTTAAGTAGAGAGCTAACAGAGACCCAGTACTTC. Translation: CASSLSRELTETQYF.